The rows below give T cell receptor beta chains drawn from one sample of a study of OX40 agonist ivuxolimab in advanced cancers. Repertoires were generated with immunoSEQ multiplex PCR, while TCRdb's copy carries only in-frame clones and drops some. Among some 68,000 clones listed, 80% to 90% were seen once. The specimen was CD4+ or CD8+ T cells sorted from blood, collected in a trial of the OX40 agonist ivuxolimab. The receptors stem from an adult with an advanced solid tumor such as melanoma, head and neck, liver or kidney cancer. The CDR3 runs from the conserved cysteine through the conserved F or W. A D gene is named only where the DNA matches it firmly. Only some rows state a clone size, as once, few, many or a class for expanded clones.

cdr3_aa	cdr3_nt	j_call	v_call	clone_size	d_call
CASSVDGEYNSPLHF	TGTGCCAGCAGCGTAGACGGGGAATATAATTCACCCCTCCACTTT	TRBJ1-6	TRBV9	once	.
CATSREGTNTGELFF	TGTGCCACCAGCAGAGAGGGGACTAACACCGGGGAGCTGTTTTTT	TRBJ2-2	TRBV15	once	.
CASSSGTGKVELFF	TGTGCCAGCAGCTCAGGGACAGGGAAGGTGGAGCTGTTTTTT	TRBJ2-2	TRBV7-3	.	TRBD1
CASSSSVWDRGNHEQYF	TGTGCCAGCAGCTCCTCAGTCTGGGACAGGGGTAACCACGAGCAGTACTTC	TRBJ2-7	TRBV7-2	.	TRBD1
CASSLPDRGDTGELFF	TGTGCCAGCAGCCTCCCGGACAGGGGAGACACCGGGGAGCTGTTTTTT	TRBJ2-2	TRBV21-1	.	.
CASSLPTGEGEKLFF	TGCGCCAGCAGCTTGCCGACAGGGGAGGGGGAAAAACTGTTTTTT	TRBJ1-4	TRBV5-1	.	TRBD1
CASSLVVGNPDTQYF	TGCGCCAGCAGCTTGGTAGTCGGCAATCCAGATACGCAGTATTTT	TRBJ2-3	TRBV5-1	.	.
CASSLPQQTPSPLHF	TGTGCCAGCAGTTTACCCCAGCAGACTCCGTCACCCCTCCACTTT	TRBJ1-6	TRBV28	.	.
CAIRMGLAGDEQYF	TGTGCCATCAGAATGGGACTAGCGGGAGACGAGCAGTACTTC	TRBJ2-7	TRBV10-3	.	TRBD2
CASSLGVAGENEQFF	TGTGCCAGCAGCCTCGGGGTAGCGGGAGAGAATGAGCAGTTCTTC	TRBJ2-1	TRBV5-4	.	TRBD2
CASSLSSGGSYNEQFF	TGTGCCAGCAGCTTAAGTAGCGGGGGCTCCTACAATGAGCAGTTCTTC	TRBJ2-1	TRBV11-3	once	TRBD2
CASSETGQPNEAFF	TGTGCCAGCAGTGAAACCGGACAGCCTAATGAAGCTTTCTTT	TRBJ1-1	TRBV6-1	.	.
CASSLAWTVNYGYTF	TGTGCCAGCAGCTTAGCCTGGACGGTGAACTATGGCTACACCTTC	TRBJ1-2	TRBV7-2	.	.
CASSLGLEETQYF	TGTGCTAGCAGCTTGGGCCTAGAAGAGACCCAGTACTTC	TRBJ2-5	TRBV7-7	.	.
CASSLDGYNEQFF	TGCGCCAGCAGCTTGGACGGCTACAATGAGCAGTTCTTC	TRBJ2-1	TRBV5-1	.	.
CASNRGRVGPQYF	TGTGCCAGCAACCGGGGGCGAGTGGGTCCCCAGTACTTC	TRBJ2-5	TRBV28	.	.
CASSQGDSNTEAFF	TGCGCCAGCAGCCAGGGAGACAGCAACACTGAAGCTTTCTTT	TRBJ1-1	TRBV5-1	.	.
CASSVGLAGGSDTQYF	TGCGCCAGCAGTGTCGGACTAGCGGGAGGGTCAGATACGCAGTATTTT	TRBJ2-3	TRBV10-1	.	TRBD2
CASSRNRGYRNGYTF	TGTGCCAGCAGCCGGAACAGGGGCTACCGGAATGGCTACACCTTC	TRBJ1-2	TRBV7-8	.	TRBD1
CASSLNDGELFF	TGTGCCAGCAGCTTAAATGACGGGGAGCTGTTTTTT	TRBJ2-2	TRBV11-2	.	.
CASSVTGGGEKLFF	TGTGCCAGCAGCGTAACAGGAGGTGGAGAAAAACTGTTTTTT	TRBJ1-4	TRBV9	.	.
CASRSGGVGEQFF	TGCGCCAGCAGATCGGGGGGGGTTGGTGAGCAGTTCTTC	TRBJ2-1	TRBV10-1	.	TRBD2
CASVRWGATTPLGNEQFF	TGTGCCAGCGTGCGCTGGGGCGCGACGACCCCCCTTGGTAATGAGCAGTTCTTC	TRBJ2-1	TRBV5-6	.	.
CASKVPGTANTGELFF	TGTGCCTCAAAAGTTCCCGGCACCGCGAACACCGGGGAGCTGTTTTTT	TRBJ2-2	TRBV2	.	.
CASSRHGTSGWYQETQYF	TGCGCCAGCAGCAGGCACGGGACTAGCGGTTGGTACCAAGAGACCCAGTACTTC	TRBJ2-5	TRBV10-2	.	TRBD2
CASSPRGGERPLHF	TGCGCCAGCAGCCCCCGGGGGGGGGAGAGACCCCTCCACTTT	TRBJ1-6	TRBV5-1	.	.
CASSPSPGAGSNEQFF	TGCGCCAGCAGCCCCTCGCCCGGGGCGGGGTCCAATGAGCAGTTCTTC	TRBJ2-1	TRBV4-1	.	.
CASSLRGRDYEQYF	TGTGCCAGCAGTTTACGGGGGAGAGATTACGAGCAGTACTTC	TRBJ2-7	TRBV28	.	.
CASSLGSRTQYF	TGTGCCAGCAGTTTGGGGAGTCGGACCCAGTACTTC	TRBJ2-5	TRBV28	.	.
CASSALGSYNEQFF	TGTGCCAGCAGCGCCCTGGGGTCCTACAATGAGCAGTTCTTC	TRBJ2-1	TRBV9	once	.
CASSLPGLIGTGGGKLFF	TGTGCCAGCAGTTTACCAGGGTTGATAGGGACAGGGGGCGGAAAACTGTTTTTT	TRBJ1-4	TRBV28	.	TRBD1
CASSETGGPGNTIYF	TGTGCCAGCAGTGAAACAGGGGGCCCTGGAAACACCATATATTTT	TRBJ1-3	TRBV2	.	TRBD1
CSVNPGQIDGYTF	TGCAGCGTAAACCCGGGACAGATAGATGGCTACACCTTC	TRBJ1-2	TRBV29-1	.	TRBD1
CASSQYGGGNTIYF	TGCGCCAGCAGCCAATATGGGGGTGGAAACACCATATATTTT	TRBJ1-3	TRBV4-1	.	.
CASSLAGANYGYTF	TGTGCCAGCAGTCTTGCAGGAGCTAACTATGGCTACACCTTC	TRBJ1-2	TRBV25-1	.	.
CASSWQDTQYF	TGTGCCAGCAGCTGGCAAGATACGCAGTATTTT	TRBJ2-3	TRBV7-9	.	.
CASSLPSTVAVTGELFF	TGCGCCAGCAGCCTCCCTTCGACGGTTGCGGTCACCGGGGAGCTGTTTTTT	TRBJ2-2	TRBV4-1	few	.
CASSPYESTEAFF	TGTGCCAGCAGCCCTTACGAGAGCACTGAAGCTTTCTTT	TRBJ1-1	TRBV11-1	.	.
CAISGGRYYEQYF	TGTGCCATCAGCGGAGGGAGGTACTACGAGCAGTACTTC	TRBJ2-7	TRBV10-3	.	.
CASSLAPTVHGYTF	TGTGCCAGCAGCTTAGCCCCCACCGTACATGGCTACACCTTC	TRBJ1-2	TRBV7-9	many	.
CAITPDRSYNEQFF	TGTGCCATCACCCCGGACAGGTCCTACAATGAGCAGTTCTTC	TRBJ2-1	TRBV10-3	.	TRBD1
CASTTGGVRRDTQYF	TGTGCCAGCACCACTGGAGGGGTTAGACGAGATACGCAGTATTTT	TRBJ2-3	TRBV6-1	.	.
CAISGSTMGHEPYTF	TGTGCCATCAGTGGGTCTACGATGGGGCATGAGCCCTACACCTTC	TRBJ1-2	TRBV10-3	.	.
CASSFPGRDYGYTF	TGTGCCAGCAGCTTCCCCGGCAGGGACTATGGCTACACCTTC	TRBJ1-2	TRBV7-9	.	.
CASSGGGRYQETQYF	TGTGCCAGCAGCGGGGGAGGGAGGTACCAAGAGACCCAGTACTTC	TRBJ2-5	TRBV5-4	.	TRBD2
CASRQGQGYGEQYF	TGTGCCAGTAGGCAGGGACAGGGGTATGGCGAGCAGTACTTC	TRBJ2-7	TRBV19	.	TRBD1
CASSPRGTGPEAFF	TGTGCCAGCAGTCCAAGGGGGACAGGACCTGAAGCTTTCTTT	TRBJ1-1	TRBV28	.	TRBD1
CASSYSNVNYGYTF	TGTGCCAGCAGTTACTCGAATGTTAACTATGGCTACACCTTC	TRBJ1-2	TRBV6-6	once	.
CASSSPGGNQPQHF	TGTGCCAGCAGCTCCCCAGGGGGCAATCAGCCCCAGCATTTT	TRBJ1-5	TRBV6-1	.	.
CASSTPGRDSYEQYF	TGTGCCAGCAGCACGCCGGGACGGGACTCCTACGAGCAGTACTTC	TRBJ2-7	TRBV5-6	once	.
CASSVEPGVTYNEQFF	TGTGCCAGCAGCGTAGAGCCGGGGGTAACCTACAATGAGCAGTTCTTC	TRBJ2-1	TRBV9	.	.
CASRPPGPDTQYF	TGTGCCAGCAGGCCACCAGGGCCAGATACGCAGTATTTT	TRBJ2-3	TRBV11-2	few	.
CASSQGSDRNTEAFF	TGCGCCAGCAGCCAAGGATCGGACAGGAACACTGAAGCTTTCTTT	TRBJ1-1	TRBV4-1	.	.
CASSLIQGGTQYF	TGTGCCAGCAGCTTAATCCAGGGGGGGACCCAGTACTTC	TRBJ2-5	TRBV7-3	.	.
CASSPPDPGTGYGYTF	TGTGCCAGCAGCCCCCCCGACCCAGGAACGGGCTATGGCTACACCTTC	TRBJ1-2	TRBV4-2	.	.